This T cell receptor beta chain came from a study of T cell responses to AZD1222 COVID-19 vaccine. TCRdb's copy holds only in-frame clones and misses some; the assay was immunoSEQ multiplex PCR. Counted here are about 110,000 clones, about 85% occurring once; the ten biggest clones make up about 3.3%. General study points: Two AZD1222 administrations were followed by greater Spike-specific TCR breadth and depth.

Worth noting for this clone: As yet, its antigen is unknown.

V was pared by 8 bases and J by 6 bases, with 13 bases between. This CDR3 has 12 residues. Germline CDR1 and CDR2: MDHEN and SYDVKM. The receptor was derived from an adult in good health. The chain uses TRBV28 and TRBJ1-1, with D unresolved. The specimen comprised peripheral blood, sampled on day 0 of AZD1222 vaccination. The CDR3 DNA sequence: TGTGCCAGCTCTCTTCTGGGGTCTGAAGCTTTCTTT. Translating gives CASSLLGSEAFF.